This entry lists 9 T cell receptor beta chains sequenced from one sample in a study of T cells after yellow fever vaccination. TCRdb reanalysed the 5' RACE reads using MiXCR and keeps one entry per CDR3 protein. The table includes about 510,000 distinct CDR3 sequences, 20% to 25% detected once. Sequencing used PBMCs, obtained 21 days after the first yellow fever vaccination. The receptors here all came from a man in his late teens or twenties who received the YFV17D yellow fever vaccine.

This clonotype was counted between two and nine times. V and J are TRBV12-3 or TRBV12-4 and TRBJ2-1, with 7 bases lining up with TRBD1. V gave up 0 bases and J gave up 9 bases; unmatched junction bases: 5. This CDR3 region has 14 residues. The CDR3 sequence is CASSLARGFSEQFF. The DNA of the CDR3 is TGTGCCAGCAGTTTAGCCAGGGGGTTTAGTGAGCAGTTCTTC.

The chain uses TRBV14 and TRBJ1-1; D gene unclear. The CDR3 runs 14 residues. V was trimmed by 0 bases and J by 8 bases, leaving 13 bases between them. Germline V gene sequence: CDR1 SGHDN, CDR2 FVKESK. For the CDR3, the DNA is TGTGCCAGCAGCCAAGACGGAAGGTACGAGGAAGCTTTCTTT. It yields the protein CASSQDGRYEEAFF.

This clonotype was seen only a few times. The chain recombines TRBV6-6 with TRBJ1-1; weak D call: TRBD1 (6 bases). The germline CDR1 and CDR2 sequences are MNHNY and SVGAGI (reference sequence). The CDR3 has 12 residues. Trimming shortened V by 8 bases and J by 8 bases, and 15 bases separated the two germline ends. CDR3 amino acids: CASHRAFVEAFF. As DNA, the CDR3 is TGTGCCAGCCACAGGGCGTTCGTGGAAGCTTTCTTT.

V gene TRBV6-1 combines with J gene TRBJ2-1; unclear D gene. The germline V and J ends were trimmed by 7 bases and 0 bases, with 13 bases remaining between them. This CDR3 has 15 amino acids. Germline CDR1 reads MNHNS; CDR2 reads SASEGT. CDR3 nucleotides: TGTGCCAGCACCCTAACTATTTACTCCTACAATGAGCAGTTCTTC. Residues: CASTLTIYSYNEQFF.

V usage is TRBV4-2 and J usage is TRBJ2-7; 8 bases map to TRBD1. V lost 6 bases to trimming and J lost 5 bases; unmatched junction nucleotides: 9. Germline CDR1 LGHNA, CDR2 YNFKEQ. The CDR3 spans 14 residues. In DNA, the CDR3 is TGTGCCAGCAGTCCGGTGGACAGGGTGGACGAGCAGTACTTC. Translating it yields CASSPVDRVDEQYF.

Only a few counts were recorded for this clonotype. The V and J genes are TRBV19 and TRBJ1-5; no definite D call. CDR3 length equals 14 residues. V lost 3 bases and J 4 bases, leaving 10 bases between the germline ends. Germline-derived CDR1 and CDR2 are LNHDA and SQIVND (reference sequence). The CDR3 region has the DNA TGTGCCAGTAGTATCTCGGGCAGAAATCAGCCCCAGCATTTT. It translates to CASSISGRNQPQHF.

This clonotype was seen a handful of times. This chain links TRBV6-1 with TRBJ2-7; TRBD1 is a possible D gene (6 bases). The CDR3 is 13 amino acids. V lost 6 bases and J 3 bases, leaving 12 bases between the germline ends. Germline-derived CDR1 and CDR2 are MNHNS and SASEGT. The CDR3 region is CASSGQWGYEQYF. CDR3 DNA: TGTGCCAGCAGCGGACAGTGGGGCTACGAGCAGTACTTC.

A few counts support this clonotype. The chain employs TRBV10-3 and TRBJ1-5, with 8 bases lining up with TRBD1. The V gene end was trimmed by 4 bases and the J gene end by 9 bases; junction bases not matched to a gene: 11. Germline lookup yields CDR1 ENHRY and CDR2 SYGVKD. The CDR3 has 15 amino acids. The CDR3 sequence: CAISGGTGGEMPQHF. The CDR3 DNA is TGTGCCATCAGTGGGGGGACAGGTGGGGAAATGCCCCAGCATTTT.

This clonotype was detected only a few times. J is TRBJ1-1 and V is TRBV11-2; D is uncertain. V was shortened by 3 bases and J by 1 base, with 9 bases between the two germline ends. The CDR3 contains 14 residues. The V gene's germline CDR1 is SGHAT and CDR2 FQNNGV. The CDR3 is CASSFPLSNTEAFF. In DNA form, the CDR3 reads TGTGCCAGCAGCTTTCCCCTTTCGAACACTGAAGCTTTCTTT.